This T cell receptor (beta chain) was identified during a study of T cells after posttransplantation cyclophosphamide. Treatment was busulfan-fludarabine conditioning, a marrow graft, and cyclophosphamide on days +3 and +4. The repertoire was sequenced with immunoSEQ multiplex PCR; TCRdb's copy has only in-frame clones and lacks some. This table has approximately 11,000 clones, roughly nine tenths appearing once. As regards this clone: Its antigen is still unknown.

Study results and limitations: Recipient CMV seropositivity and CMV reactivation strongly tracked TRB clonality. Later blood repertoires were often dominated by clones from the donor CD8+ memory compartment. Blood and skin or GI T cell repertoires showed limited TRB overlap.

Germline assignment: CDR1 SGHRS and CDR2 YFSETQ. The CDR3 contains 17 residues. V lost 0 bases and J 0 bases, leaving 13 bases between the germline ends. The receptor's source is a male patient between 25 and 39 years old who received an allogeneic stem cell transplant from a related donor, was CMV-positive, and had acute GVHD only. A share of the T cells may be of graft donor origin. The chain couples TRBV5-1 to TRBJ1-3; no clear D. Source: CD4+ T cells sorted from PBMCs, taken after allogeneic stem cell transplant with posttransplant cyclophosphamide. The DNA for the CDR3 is TGCGCCAGCAGCTTGGCAGGAGGTGAGCGCTCTGGAAACACCATATATTTT. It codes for CASSLAGGERSGNTIYF.